Given below is one T cell receptor (beta chain) in context. Its target is unknown. The sample comes from a study of cytomegalovirus exposure and HLA in healthy donors. V was clipped by 6 bases and J by 8 bases; unmatched bases: 8. This CDR3 is built from 14 residues. Germline CDR1 MNHEY, CDR2 SVGAGI. Overall study findings and caveats: Available immune exposure information covered CMV serostatus only.

Amplification used 60 Vbeta primers and 13 Jbeta primers. TCRdb's copy holds only in-frame clones and misses some; the assay was immunoSEQ multiplex PCR. The repertoire consists of about 220,000 clones, with about 77% occurring once and the leading ten covering under 2%. The sequenced sample consisted of PBMCs. V is TRBV6-5 and J is TRBJ2-2; 8 positions agree with TRBD2. The sequence was obtained from a woman younger than 45 in good health and CMV-seronegative. CDR3 residues: CASSLQRGLGELFF. CDR3 bases: TGTGCCAGCAGCCTCCAGCGGGGGTTGGGGGAGCTGTTTTTT.